The T cell receptor beta chain under discussion was sequenced for a study of blood T cell repertoires in COVID-19. Study context: Acute and convalescent COVID-19 samples came from the United States, Italy and Spain. T cells, B-cell-depleted T cells, or PBMCs supplied cDNA or gDNA.

Original processing notes: Estimation of nucleated cell counts relied on the amplification of reference gene primers. Clones were sequenced by immunoSEQ multiplex PCR, and TCRdb holds only the in-frame ones, with some missing. V, J and clone size were drawn from that table, and D and trimming were deduced from the DNA. The data show about 120,000 clones, about 78% seen once. Trimming cost V 8 bases and J 0 bases, with 13 bases left between them. The CDR3 contains 13 residues. Germline V gene data show CDR1 as GTSNPN and CDR2 as SVGIG (reference sequence). Sequencing was done on a sample of peripheral blood. The receptor comes from a man between 65 and 85 years old with acute or convalescent COVID-19. The chain couples TRBV30 to TRBJ1-2; no clear D. The CDR3 protein is CAREEVPNYGYTF. The CDR3 DNA sequence: TGTGCCCGGGAGGAGGTACCTAACTATGGCTACACCTTC.